These 12 T cell receptor beta chains came from one sample sequenced in a study of cytomegalovirus exposure and HLA in healthy donors (dated by TCRdb to the late 2010s). Receptor amplification or capture employed the immunoSEQ multiplex PCR assay. For the multiplex PCR, a mixture combining 60 forward primers for TCR Vbeta segments and 13 reverse primers for TCR Jbeta segments was used. The source is immuneACCESS, and TCRdb retained only in-frame sequences with V and J called. Part of the clones is not carried over; for the studies checked, unresolved V genes explain less than half of this, and the remainder is unexplained. The record for this sample contains 100,000 to 150,000 clones. Approximately 1.6% of the sample is held by the ten biggest clonotypes. Sequenced input: PBMCs. The receptors derive from a woman in her thirties or forties in good health and CMV-seropositive.

The CDR3 loop is CASSYRRERGTDTQYF. CDR3 coding DNA: TGCGCCAGCAGCTATCGAAGGGAGAGGGGCACAGATACGCAGTATTTT. The chain combines TRBV4-3 with TRBJ2-3; D may be TRBD2 (5 bases). This CDR3 contains 16 residues. CDR1 is LGHNA and CDR2 is YSLEER in the germline V gene. Trimming shortened V by 5 bases and J by 1 base, and 16 bases separated the two germline ends.

The chain links TRBV11-2 to TRBJ2-1; no firm D call. Between the trimmed V and J ends, which lost 3 bases and 7 bases, there was a span of 16 bases. The CDR3 contains 15 residues. Germline V lookup: CDR1 SGHAT, CDR2 FQNNGV. CDR3 sequence: CASSLVGRSGNEQFF. The DNA for the CDR3 is TGTGCCAGCAGCTTGGTAGGCAGGTCTGGGAATGAGCAGTTCTTC.

The V gene is TRBV27, the J gene TRBJ2-7; 10 bases agree with TRBD2. Losses at the gene ends were 0 bases for V and 4 bases for J; bases not matched to a gene: 6. Germline V gene data show CDR1 as MNHEY and CDR2 as SMNVEV (reference sequence). The CDR3 loop spans 16 amino acids. The DNA for the CDR3 is TGTGCCAGCAGTTTATCCCCTGGGACTAGCGTTTACGAGCAGTACTTC. It yields the protein CASSLSPGTSVYEQYF.

The chain recombines TRBV7-2 with TRBJ2-7; TRBD1 is a possible D gene (6 bases). This CDR3 has 18 amino acids. Trimming took 5 bases from V and 5 from J, leaving 28 bases between them. CDR1 and CDR2 from the germline V gene are SGHTA and FQGNSA. The CDR3 nucleotides are TGTGCCAGCAGCCTGGGGGCCAGCTTCACCCCGGGGATCCACGAGCAGTACTTC. It yields the protein CASSLGASFTPGIHEQYF.

The rearrangement uses TRBV7-9 and TRBJ2-1; 7 positions match TRBD2. V gave up 4 bases and J gave up 3 bases; unmatched junction bases: 12. CDR3 size: 17 residues. The V gene's germline CDR1 is SEHNR and CDR2 FQNEAQ (reference sequence). CDR3 region: CASSSPTSARLYNEQFF. CDR3 bases: TGTGCCAGCAGCTCGCCTACTAGCGCCAGACTCTACAATGAGCAGTTCTTC. Drawing the rest from reference TRBV7-9 and TRBJ2-1, the complete variable domain is DTGVSQNPRHKITKRGQNVTFRCDPISEHNRLYWYRQTLGQGPEFLTYFQNEAQLEKSRLLSDRFSAERPKGSFSTLEIQRTEQGDSAMYLCASSSPTSARLYNEQFFGPGTRLTVL.

DNA for the CDR3: TGTGCCAGCAGCCGAACAGGGGGTGGTTCACCCCTCCACTTT. Protein product: CASSRTGGGSPLHF. The V and J genes are TRBV7-9 and TRBJ1-6; TRBD1 matches at 8 bases. With 5 bases clipped from V and 9 bases from J, the junction kept 6 bases outside the gene matches. Germline V CDR1 and CDR2: SEHNR, FQNEAQ (reference sequence). The CDR3 sequence is 14 residues long.

The rearrangement joins TRBV5-1 to TRBJ1-2; perhaps TRBD1 as D (5 bases). Germline CDR1 is SGHRS and CDR2 is YFSETQ. Trimming pared 4 bases from V and 2 bases from J, leaving 15 bases between. The CDR3 length is 15 residues. The CDR3 nucleotides read TGCGCCAGCAGCCCAGTGACAGCGATAAACTATGGCTACACCTTC. It encodes CASSPVTAINYGYTF. The entire variable domain, with the rest obtained from reference TRBV5-1 and TRBJ1-2, is as follows: KAGVTQTPRYLIKTRGQQVTLSCSPISGHRSVSWYQQTPGQGLQFLFEYFSETQRNKGNFPGRFSGRQFSNSRSEMNVSTLELGDSALYLCASSPVTAINYGYTFGSGTRLTVV.

The chain joins TRBV14 to TRBJ2-3; TRBD2 agrees at 12 bases. The CDR3 has 15 amino acids. The germline CDR1 and CDR2 sequences are SGHDN and FVKESK. Trimming removed 4 bases from V and 4 bases from J; junction bases left unmatched: 3. The DNA of the CDR3 is TGTGCCAGCAGCCTGACTAGCGGGAGCGCAGATACGCAGTATTTT. It translates to CASSLTSGSADTQYF. Full variable domain (outside the CDR3, taken from reference TRBV14 and TRBJ2-3): EAGVTQFPSHSVIEKGQTVTLRCDPISGHDNLYWYRRVMGKEIKFLLHFVKESKQDESGMPNNRFLAERTGGTYSTLKVQPAELEDSGVYFCASSLTSGSADTQYFGPGTRLTVL.

The chain combines TRBV7-7 with TRBJ2-2, with 7 bases identical to TRBD2. CDR1 and CDR2 from the germline V gene are SSHAT and FNYEAQ (reference sequence). After removal of 1 base from V and 6 bases from J, the junction contained 8 bases not matched to a gene. CDR3 length: 16 residues. The CDR3 bases are TGTGCCAGCAGCTTAGGAGGCGGGAGAGGGTCCGGGGAGCTGTTTTTT. Protein: CASSLGGGRGSGELFF.

This chain uses TRBV10-3 with TRBJ2-1; TRBD2 agrees at 7 bases. There are 15 residues in the CDR3. Trimming at V came to 10 bases and at J to 3 bases, leaving 12 bases not matched to a gene. The germline V gene encodes CDR1 ENHRY and CDR2 SYGVKD. The CDR3 DNA sequence: TGTGCCACCTTATCCCCTAGCGGAGACTACAATGAGCAGTTCTTC. This encodes CATLSPSGDYNEQFF.

V and J are TRBV7-3 and TRBJ1-1, with D uncertain. The CDR3 loop spans 14 amino acids. Germline CDR1 SGHTA, CDR2 FQGTGA. V was shortened by 8 bases and J by 4 bases, with 17 bases between the two germline ends. DNA of the CDR3: TGTGCCAGCGCGTTACAAGCGGAGGCCACTGAAGCTTTCTTT. This codes for CASALQAEATEAFF.

The chain employs TRBV6-5 and TRBJ1-1, with TRBD1 matching 8 bases. Germline loops: CDR1 MNHEY, CDR2 SVGAGI. The CDR3 contains 14 residues. The V segment lost 6 bases and the J segment 5 bases; nucleotides outside the gene matches: 8. CDR3 nucleotide sequence: TGTGCCAGCAGCCGACAGGGGTGGGGGACTGAAGCTTTCTTT. Translating gives CASSRQGWGTEAFF.